The 6 T cell receptor beta chains below all came from one sample that was sequenced in a study of blood T cell repertoires in COVID-19. Generated by immunoSEQ multiplex PCR, the TCRdb table keeps only in-frame clones and is missing some. The sample lists fewer than 200,000 clones, 85% occurring once. Sequenced: peripheral blood. The receptors shown here come from a human donor with acute or convalescent COVID-19. The donor label of this sample is uncertain.

The chain combines TRBV4-1 with TRBJ2-3, with 9 bases that match TRBD1. CDR1 and CDR2 (germline): MGHRA, YSYEKL. The V gene end was trimmed by 3 bases and the J gene end by 2 bases; junction bases not matched to a gene: 15. This CDR3 is built from 19 residues. This chain's CDR3 is CASSHYNSRTGVITDTQYF. The CDR3 bases are TGCGCCAGCAGCCACTACAATTCAAGGACAGGGGTTATCACAGATACGCAGTATTTT.

The rearrangement uses TRBV5-6 and TRBJ1-3; 7 bases are a match to TRBD1. Germline V gene data show CDR1 as SGHDT and CDR2 as YYEEEE. The CDR3 contains 16 residues. The junction had 7 bases not matched to a gene; V was cut back by 4 bases and J by 0 bases. CDR3 residues: CASSPQGQVSGNTIYF. Written as DNA, the CDR3 is TGTGCCAGCAGCCCCCAAGGACAGGTCTCTGGAAACACCATATATTTT. The full variable domain, with the rest looked up from reference TRBV5-6 and TRBJ1-3, is DAGVTQSPTHLIKTRGQQVTLRCSPKSGHDTVSWYQQALGQGPQFIFQYYEEEERQRGNFPDRFSGHQFPNYSSELNVNALLLGDSALYLCASSPQGQVSGNTIYFGEGSWLTVV.

V is TRBV5-8 and J is TRBJ1-5; TRBD1 matches 7 bases. This CDR3 region has 14 residues. The germline V gene encodes CDR1 SGHTS and CDR2 YDEGEE. V dropped 4 bases and J dropped 6; count of bases not matched to a gene: 7. The CDR3 DNA reads as TGTGCCAGCAGCCTAAGACAGGGCGGTCAGCCCCAGCATTTT. Its translation: CASSLRQGGQPQHF.

This chain links TRBV19 with TRBJ1-5; D unclear. Germline V gene lookup returns CDR1 LNHDA and CDR2 SQIVND (reference sequence). This CDR3 is built from 15 residues. The V gene lost 3 bases and the J gene lost 1 base, with 10 bases spanning the gap. The CDR3 DNA reads TGTGCCAGTAGTATCTCAGGAACGAGCAATCAGCCCCAGCATTTT. Its translation is CASSISGTSNQPQHF. Filled out from reference TRBV19 and TRBJ1-5, the complete variable domain reads DGGITQSPKYLFRKEGQNVTLSCEQNLNHDAMYWYRQDPGQGLRLIYYSQIVNDFQKGDIAEGYSVSREKKESFPLTVTSAQKNPTAFYLCASSISGTSNQPQHFGDGTRLSIL.

The V call is TRBV14, the J call TRBJ1-1, with 9 bases aligning to TRBD1. V trimming: 3 bases; J trimming: 6 bases; junction bases outside the gene matches: 8. The length of the CDR3 is 15 residues. Germline V gives CDR1 SGHDN, CDR2 FVKESK. The CDR3 here is CASSHLGQGKAEAFF. The DNA of the CDR3 is TGTGCCAGCAGCCATCTGGGACAGGGAAAAGCTGAAGCTTTCTTT.

The rearrangement joins TRBV19 to TRBJ1-1; 10 bases agree with TRBD1. Germline V gene data show CDR1 as LNHDA and CDR2 as SQIVND (reference sequence). The J segment lost 3 bases and the V segment lost 10 bases, leaving 11 bases of the junction unmatched. The CDR3 has 15 residues. CDR3 in amino acids: CATKIGQGVYTEAFF. The CDR3 region has the DNA TGTGCCACCAAAATCGGACAGGGGGTTTACACTGAAGCTTTCTTT.